These 15 T cell receptor beta chains share one sample of origin, sequenced in a study of regulatory T cells in long-lasting Graves disease. Described time point: newly diagnosed GD, antithyroid drugs for less than 3 months. RNA isolated from PBMCs was used to make the TCR library. Library construction for TCR beta used iRepertoire HTBI primers and Arm-PCR of CDR3 regions. TCRdb itself ran the multiplex PCR reads through MiXCR, one entry per CDR3 protein. This sample has 360,000 or so distinct CDR3 sequences; about 11% occur once, and the top ten carry around 18%. This sample was shared with a second study, whose subject was T cells in Graves' hyperthyroidism and ophthalmopathy.

The sample in question was peripheral blood mononuclear cells (PBMCs), obtained at new diagnosis, from a patient treated with antithyroid drugs. The receptors originated from a woman in her late teens or twenties with Graves disease.

A few counts support this clonotype. A much larger clone sits a single nucleotide away, making a read error possible. The rearrangement links TRBV2 to TRBJ1-2; 11 nucleotides match TRBD1. Per germline, CDR1 SNHLY and CDR2 FYNNEI. The CDR3 length is 14 residues. CDR3 amino acids: CASNRDRGYYGCTF. DNA for the CDR3: TGTGCCAGCAACCGGGACAGGGGGTACTATGGCTGCACCTTC.

This clonotype has ten or more counts. The rearrangement uses TRBV28 and TRBJ2-7; perhaps TRBD2 as D (6 bases). CDR1 and CDR2 from the germline V gene are MDHEN and SYDVKM. V was clipped by 6 bases and J by 2 bases, with 14 bases between them. CDR3 length: 14 residues. The CDR3 is CASRPAGKPYEQYF. The DNA for the CDR3 is TGTGCCAGCAGACCGGCGGGAAAACCCTACGAGCAGTACTTC.

J is TRBJ1-1 and V is TRBV14, with a tentative D call TRBD1 (5 bases). The germline V gene encodes CDR1 SGHDN and CDR2 FVKESK. V was cut by 1 base and J by 8 bases, with 11 bases left in between. The length of the CDR3 is 13 residues. This CDR3 reads CASSQVLQGEAFF. The CDR3 coding sequence is TGTGCCAGCAGCCAAGTCCTTCAGGGAGAAGCTTTCTTT. Supplemented by reference TRBV14 and TRBJ1-1, the full variable domain reads EAGVTQFPSHSVIEKGQTVTLRCDPISGHDNLYWYRRVMGKEIKFLLHFVKESKQDESGMPNNRFLAERTGGTYSTLKVQPAELEDSGVYFCASSQVLQGEAFFGQGTRLTVV.

This clonotype was counted at least ten times. The V and J genes are TRBV15 and TRBJ1-1; maybe TRBD1 (6 bases). The CDR3 contains 15 residues. Germline V gene data show CDR1 as LNHNV and CDR2 as YYDKDF (reference sequence). V lost 0 bases and J lost 0, with 8 bases in between. CDR3 sequence: CATSRDDRLNTEAFF. The CDR3 nucleotides are TGTGCCACCAGCAGAGATGACAGGCTGAACACTGAAGCTTTCTTT.

This clonotype was observed many times. The rearrangement links TRBV24-1 to TRBJ2-1; TRBD1 matches 10 bases. With V trimmed by 2 bases and J by 5 bases, 5 bases remained unmatched. The CDR3 length is 16 residues. Germline CDR1 KGHDR, CDR2 SFDVKD. The DNA of the CDR3 is TGTGCCACCAGTGATTCCGGGACAGGGGCAAACAATGAGCAGTTCTTC. It is translated as CATSDSGTGANNEQFF.

The sample holds many counts of this clonotype. This chain connects TRBV20-1 to TRBJ2-7; D is possibly TRBD2 (6 bases). Deletions cut 2 bases from V and 0 bases from J, with 11 bases between. This CDR3 region has 14 residues. Germline V gene sequence: CDR1 DFQATT, CDR2 SNEGSKA (reference sequence). The CDR3 sequence: CSARLRGLSYEQYF. DNA of the CDR3: TGCAGTGCTAGACTCCGGGGACTCTCCTACGAGCAGTACTTC.

This clonotype has a handful of counts. The chain has TRBV7-9 and TRBJ2-7; TRBD1 matches at 12 bases. V trimming: 2 bases; J trimming: 5 bases; junction bases outside the gene matches: 13. The germline V gene encodes CDR1 SEHNR and CDR2 FQNEAQ (reference sequence). The CDR3 extends over 18 amino acids. DNA of the CDR3: TGTGCCAGCAGCTTAAGGGGTGAGGGGGACAGGGGGCGCGACGAGCAGTACGTC. Its translation: CASSLRGEGDRGRDEQYV.

This clonotype was seen repeatedly, ten times or more. The chain carries TRBV7-6 and TRBJ2-5, with 11 bases identical to TRBD2. V shed 4 bases, J shed 4 bases, and the junction held 5 bases outside the gene matches. In germline, CDR1 is SGHVS, CDR2 FNYEAQ. The CDR3 sequence is 15 residues long. CDR3 bases: TGTGCCAGCAGCTCCTTAGCGGGAGGGGGAGAGACCCAGTACTTC. Protein product: CASSSLAGGGETQYF. Variable domain in full (rest from reference TRBV7-6 and TRBJ2-5): GAGVSQSPRYKVTKRGQDVALRCDPISGHVSLYWYRQALGQGPEFLTYFNYEAQQDKSGLPNDRFSAERPEGSISTLTIQRTEQRDSAMYRCASSSLAGGGETQYFGPGTRLLVL.

A few counts support this clonotype. The J gene is TRBJ2-7, the V gene TRBV20-1, with TRBD2 identical over 7 bases. Germline lookup yields CDR1 DFQATT and CDR2 SNEGSKA (reference sequence). V shed 2 bases, J shed 3 bases, and the junction held 7 bases outside the gene matches. This CDR3 comprises 14 residues. The CDR3 sequence is CSARRAERGYEQYF. Here the CDR3 DNA reads TGCAGTGCTAGACGCGCCGAGCGGGGCTACGAGCAGTACTTC.

This clonotype was seen repeatedly, ten times or more. This chain joins TRBV7-2 and TRBJ2-3; no reliable D call. V dropped 3 bases and J dropped 5 bases, with 9 bases sitting between them. This CDR3 contains 13 residues. Germline V lookup: CDR1 SGHTA, CDR2 FQGNSA. This CDR3 reads CASSFGFKDTQYF. The DNA for the CDR3 is TGTGCCAGCAGCTTTGGATTTAAAGATACGCAGTATTTT. The full variable domain, its missing parts supplied by reference TRBV7-2 and TRBJ2-3, is GAGVSQSPSNKVTEKGKDVELRCDPISGHTALYWYRQSLGQGLEFLIYFQGNSAPDKSGLPSDRFSAERTGGSVSTLTIQRTQQEDSAVYLCASSFGFKDTQYFGPGTRLTVL.

J is TRBJ1-5 and V is TRBV6-2 or TRBV6-3; TRBD1 might be the D (5 bases). Germline V gene data show CDR1 as MNHEY and CDR2 as SVGEGT. The length of the CDR3 is 14 residues. V was trimmed by 4 bases and J by 8 bases, leaving 15 bases between them. The DNA of the CDR3 is TGTGCCAGCAGTTCGACAGCCGGCCCCGAGCCCCAGCATTTT. This translates into CASSSTAGPEPQHF.

This clonotype occurred many times. CDR3 residues: CASSTGPRETQYF. The CDR3 nucleotides read TGTGCCAGCAGTACGGGCCCGCGAGAGACCCAGTACTTC. The chain recombines TRBV12-3 or TRBV12-4 with TRBJ2-5; D ambiguous. This CDR3 spans 13 amino acids. The V end lost 5 bases, the J end lost 4 bases, and 11 bases lay between the germline ends.

This clonotype came up many times. The chain recombines TRBV20-1 with TRBJ2-3; D could derive from TRBD1 or TRBD2 (6 bases each). This CDR3 spans 14 amino acids. Deletions cut 6 bases from V and 2 bases from J, with 15 bases between. Germline assignment: CDR1 DFQATT and CDR2 SNEGSKA (reference sequence). CDR3 protein: CSAEGGTNTDTQYF. Here the CDR3 DNA reads TGCAGTGCCGAAGGGGGGACAAACACAGATACGCAGTATTTT.

V is TRBV27 and J is TRBJ2-1; no clear D gene. Trimming removed 5 bases at V and 6 bases at J, with 8 bases between. The CDR3 sequence is 12 residues long. Germline V lookup: CDR1 MNHEY, CDR2 SMNVEV (reference sequence). CDR3 nucleotide sequence: TGTGCCAGCAGTAATATGGGCAATGAGCAGTTCTTC. Translation: CASSNMGNEQFF.

J is TRBJ2-2 and V is TRBV10-3, with 13 bases that match TRBD2. With V trimmed by 7 bases and J by 5 bases, 10 bases remained unmatched. Germline-derived CDR1 and CDR2 are ENHRY and SYGVKD. The CDR3 is made up of 17 amino acids. The CDR3 is CAIKSGLAGVRTGELFF. Written as DNA, the CDR3 is TGTGCCATCAAGTCTGGACTAGCGGGAGTTCGGACCGGGGAGCTGTTTTTT.